This T cell receptor (beta chain) was sequenced for a study of siplizumab effects on memory and regulatory T cells. V dropped 0 bases and J dropped 0 bases, with 9 bases sitting between them. Germline CDR1 and CDR2: LGHNA and YNFKEQ. The CDR3 sequence is 15 residues long. Here immunoSEQ multiplex PCR was the method, and the copy in TCRdb shows in-frame clones only, minus some. The sample yields about 100,000 clones, 85% to 95% seen once. Sequencing input: Tregs sorted from blood. This TCR was recovered from a human donor in good health. The J gene is TRBJ2-7, the V gene TRBV4-2, with D uncertain. For the CDR3, the DNA is TGTGCCAGCAGCCAAGAAACTGCAAGCTCCTACGAGCAGTACTTC. Translated, it gives CASSQETASSYEQYF.